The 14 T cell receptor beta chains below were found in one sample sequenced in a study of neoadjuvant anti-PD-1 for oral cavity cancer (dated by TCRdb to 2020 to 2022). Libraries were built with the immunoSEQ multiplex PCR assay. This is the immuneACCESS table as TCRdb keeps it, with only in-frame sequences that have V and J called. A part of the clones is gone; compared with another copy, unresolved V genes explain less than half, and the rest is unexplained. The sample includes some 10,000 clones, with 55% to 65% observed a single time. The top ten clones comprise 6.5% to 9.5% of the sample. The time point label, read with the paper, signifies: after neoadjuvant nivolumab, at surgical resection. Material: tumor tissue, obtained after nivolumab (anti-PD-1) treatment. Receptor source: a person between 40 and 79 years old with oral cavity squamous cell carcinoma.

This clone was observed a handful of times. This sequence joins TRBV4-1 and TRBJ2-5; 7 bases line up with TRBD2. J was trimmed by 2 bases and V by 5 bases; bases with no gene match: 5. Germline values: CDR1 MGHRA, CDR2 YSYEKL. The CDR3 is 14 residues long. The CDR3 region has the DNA TGCGCCAGCAGCACCCTAGCGGAACAAGAGACCCAGTACTTC. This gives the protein CASSTLAEQETQYF.

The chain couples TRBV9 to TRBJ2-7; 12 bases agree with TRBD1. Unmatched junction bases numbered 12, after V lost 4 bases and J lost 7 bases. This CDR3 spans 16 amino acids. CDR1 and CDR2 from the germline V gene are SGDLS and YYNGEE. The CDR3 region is CASSPRPGQGAGEQYF. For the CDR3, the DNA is TGTGCCAGCAGCCCTCGACCGGGACAGGGGGCGGGAGAGCAGTACTTC.

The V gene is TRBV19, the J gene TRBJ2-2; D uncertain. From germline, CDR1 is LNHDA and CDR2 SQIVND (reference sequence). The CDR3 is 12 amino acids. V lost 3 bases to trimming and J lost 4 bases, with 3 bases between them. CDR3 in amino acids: CASSIRTGELFF. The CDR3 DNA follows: TGTGCCAGTAGTATTCGCACCGGGGAGCTGTTTTTT.

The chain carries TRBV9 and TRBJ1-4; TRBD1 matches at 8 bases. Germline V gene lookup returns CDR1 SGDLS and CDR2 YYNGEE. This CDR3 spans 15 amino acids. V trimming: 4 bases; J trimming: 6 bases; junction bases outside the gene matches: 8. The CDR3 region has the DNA TGTGCCAGCAGCTCCTCACAGGGGGGGTATGAAAAACTGTTTTTT. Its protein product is CASSSSQGGYEKLFF.

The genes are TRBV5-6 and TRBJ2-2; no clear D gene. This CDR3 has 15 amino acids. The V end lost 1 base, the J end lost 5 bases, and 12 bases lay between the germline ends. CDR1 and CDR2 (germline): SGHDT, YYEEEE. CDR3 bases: TGTGCCAGCAGCTTGTGGCAGGCGAGGACCGGGGAGCTGTTTTTT. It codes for CASSLWQARTGELFF.

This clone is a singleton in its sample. The chain's CDR3 is CASRSLRSGEQFF. The DNA of the CDR3 is TGTGCCAGCAGAAGTCTGCGCTCGGGTGAGCAGTTCTTC. The chain uses TRBV28 and TRBJ2-1, with D hard to call. V lost 6 bases and J lost 9, with 15 bases in between. CDR3 length: 13 residues. Germline V CDR1 and CDR2: MDHEN, SYDVKM.

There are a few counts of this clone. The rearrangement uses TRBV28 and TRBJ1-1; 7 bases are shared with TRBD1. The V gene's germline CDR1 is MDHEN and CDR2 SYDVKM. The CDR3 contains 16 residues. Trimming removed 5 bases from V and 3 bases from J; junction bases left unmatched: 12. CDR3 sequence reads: CASSPLHRGGDTEAFF. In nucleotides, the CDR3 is TGTGCCAGCAGTCCTCTCCACAGGGGTGGGGACACTGAAGCTTTCTTT.

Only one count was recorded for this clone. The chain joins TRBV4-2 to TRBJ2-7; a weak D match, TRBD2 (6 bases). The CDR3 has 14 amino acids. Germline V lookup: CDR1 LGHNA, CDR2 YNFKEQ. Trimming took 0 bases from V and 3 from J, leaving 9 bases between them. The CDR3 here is CASSQDSSDYEQYF. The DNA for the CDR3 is TGTGCCAGCAGCCAAGACTCTAGCGACTACGAGCAGTACTTC.

This CDR3 is CASSDLDIQYF. DNA of the CDR3: TGCGCCAGCAGCGATCTGGACATTCAGTACTTC. This chain joins TRBV5-1 and TRBJ2-4; no firm D call. V lost 4 bases and J lost 8, with 7 bases in between. Germline V CDR1 and CDR2: SGHRS, YFSETQ. The length of the CDR3 is 11 residues.

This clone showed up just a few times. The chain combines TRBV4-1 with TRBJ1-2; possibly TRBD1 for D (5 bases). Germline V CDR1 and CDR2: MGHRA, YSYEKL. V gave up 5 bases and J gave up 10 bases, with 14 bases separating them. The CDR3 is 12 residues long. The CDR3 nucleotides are TGCGCCAGCAGCTTACCGCCGACAGACTACACCTTC. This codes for CASSLPPTDYTF.

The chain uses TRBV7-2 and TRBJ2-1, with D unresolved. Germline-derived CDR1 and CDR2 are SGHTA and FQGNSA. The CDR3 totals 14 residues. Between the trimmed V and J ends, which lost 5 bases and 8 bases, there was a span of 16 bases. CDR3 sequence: CASSPFSRTDEQFF. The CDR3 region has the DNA TGTGCCAGCAGCCCGTTCTCGCGGACGGATGAGCAGTTCTTC.

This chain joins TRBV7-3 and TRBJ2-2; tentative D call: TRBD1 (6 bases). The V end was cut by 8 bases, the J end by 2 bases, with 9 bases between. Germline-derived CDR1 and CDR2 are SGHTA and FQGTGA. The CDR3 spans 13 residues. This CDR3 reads CASGRGNTGELFF. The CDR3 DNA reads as TGTGCCAGCGGCAGGGGTAACACCGGGGAGCTGTTTTTT. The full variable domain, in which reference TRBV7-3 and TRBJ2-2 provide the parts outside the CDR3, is GAGVSQTPSNKVTEKGKYVELRCDPISGHTALYWYRQSLGQGPEFLIYFQGTGAADDSGLPNDRFFAVRPEGSVSTLKIQRTERGDSAVYLCASGRGNTGELFFGEGSRLTVL.

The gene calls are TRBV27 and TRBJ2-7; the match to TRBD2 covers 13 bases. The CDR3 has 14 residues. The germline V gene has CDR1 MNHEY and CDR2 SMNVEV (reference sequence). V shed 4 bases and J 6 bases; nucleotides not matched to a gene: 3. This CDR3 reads CASSWTSGSFEQYF. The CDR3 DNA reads TGTGCCAGCAGTTGGACTAGCGGGAGCTTCGAGCAGTACTTC.

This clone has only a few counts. CDR3 bases: TGTGCCAGCAGATTACAGGGGGGCCACAATGAGCAGTTCTTC. It yields the protein CASRLQGGHNEQFF. This rearrangement joins TRBV6-1 to TRBJ2-1; TRBD1 matches at 8 bases. J lost 5 bases, V lost 6 bases, and 6 bases had no gene match. This CDR3 contains 14 residues. The germline gives CDR1 MNHNS, CDR2 SASEGT.